The sequence of this TCR beta chain was determined in a study of cytomegalovirus exposure and HLA in healthy donors. Turning to the study itself: The roughly 120 validation repertoires, a later analysis reported, used the same platform as the approximately 700 first-cohort repertoires. Study outcomes and limitations: It was 150 to 200 TCR beta chains that were listed as cytomegalovirus-associated.

With regard to this clone: Its cognate antigen is unknown.

Generated by immunoSEQ multiplex PCR, the TCRdb table keeps only in-frame clones and is missing some. The table lists roughly 280,000 clones, around 85% of them singletons. The germline V gene has CDR1 SGHRS and CDR2 YFSETQ. The length of the CDR3 is 13 residues. Trimming removed 0 bases from V and 5 bases from J, with 8 bases in between. Sequenced input: PBMCs. The chain carries TRBV5-1 and TRBJ1-2; D remains ambiguous. The sequence derives from a woman aged 18-29 years in good health and CMV-seronegative. CDR3: CASSLGGVYGYTF. The CDR3 region has the DNA TGCGCCAGCAGCTTGGGGGGAGTGTATGGCTACACCTTC.